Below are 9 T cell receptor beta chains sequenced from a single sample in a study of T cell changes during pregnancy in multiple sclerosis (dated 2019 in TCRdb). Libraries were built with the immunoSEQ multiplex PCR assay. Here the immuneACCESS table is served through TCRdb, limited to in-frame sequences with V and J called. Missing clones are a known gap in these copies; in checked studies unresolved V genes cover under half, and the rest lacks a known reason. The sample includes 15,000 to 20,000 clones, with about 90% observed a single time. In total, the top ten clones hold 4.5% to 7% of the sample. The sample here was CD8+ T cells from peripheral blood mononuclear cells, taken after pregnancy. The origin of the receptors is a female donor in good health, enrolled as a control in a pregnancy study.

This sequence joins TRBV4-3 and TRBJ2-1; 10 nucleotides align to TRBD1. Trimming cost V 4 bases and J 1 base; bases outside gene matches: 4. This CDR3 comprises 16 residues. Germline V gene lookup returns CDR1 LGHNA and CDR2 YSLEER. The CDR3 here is CASSPDRGRSYNEQFF. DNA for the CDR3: TGCGCCAGCAGCCCTGACAGGGGGCGATCCTACAATGAGCAGTTCTTC.

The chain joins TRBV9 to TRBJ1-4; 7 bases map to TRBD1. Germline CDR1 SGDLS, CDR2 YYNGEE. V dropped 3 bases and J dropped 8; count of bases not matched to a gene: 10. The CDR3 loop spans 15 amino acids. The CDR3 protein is CASSAWTGPSEKLFF. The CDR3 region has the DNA TGTGCCAGCAGCGCGTGGACAGGCCCAAGCGAAAAACTGTTTTTT.

CDR3: CASSIGRSDTDTQYF. The DNA for the CDR3 is TGTGCCAGTAGTATAGGTCGGTCCGACACAGATACGCAGTATTTT. The chain couples TRBV19 to TRBJ2-3, with D unclear. The CDR3 covers 15 residues. V dropped 1 base and J dropped 2 bases, with 10 bases sitting between them. CDR1 LNHDA and CDR2 SQIVND come from the germline V gene (reference sequence).

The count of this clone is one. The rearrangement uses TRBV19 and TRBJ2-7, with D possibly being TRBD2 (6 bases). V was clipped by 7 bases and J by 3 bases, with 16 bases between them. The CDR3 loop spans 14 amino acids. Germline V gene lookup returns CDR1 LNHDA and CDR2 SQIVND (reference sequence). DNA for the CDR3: TGTGCCAGTACCTTGACGTGGGGGGACTACGAGCAGTACTTC. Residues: CASTLTWGDYEQYF.

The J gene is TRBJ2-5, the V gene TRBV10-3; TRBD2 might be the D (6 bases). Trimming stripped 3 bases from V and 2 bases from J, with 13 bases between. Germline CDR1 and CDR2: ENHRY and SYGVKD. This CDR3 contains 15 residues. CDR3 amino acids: CAISESFGGQETQYF. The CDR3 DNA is TGTGCCATCAGTGAATCTTTCGGGGGACAAGAGACCCAGTACTTC.

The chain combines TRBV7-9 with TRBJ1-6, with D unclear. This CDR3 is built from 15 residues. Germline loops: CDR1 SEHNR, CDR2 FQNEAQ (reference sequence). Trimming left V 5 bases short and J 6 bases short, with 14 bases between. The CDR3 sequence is CASSPPGISNSPLHF. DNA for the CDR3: TGTGCCAGCAGCCCCCCGGGAATTAGTAATTCACCCCTCCACTTT.

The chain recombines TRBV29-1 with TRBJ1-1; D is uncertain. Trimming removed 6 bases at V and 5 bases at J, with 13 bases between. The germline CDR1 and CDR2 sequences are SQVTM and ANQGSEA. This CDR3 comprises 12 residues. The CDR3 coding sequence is TGCAGCGTGGCTCCCGAGCGGACTGAAGCTTTCTTT. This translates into CSVAPERTEAFF.

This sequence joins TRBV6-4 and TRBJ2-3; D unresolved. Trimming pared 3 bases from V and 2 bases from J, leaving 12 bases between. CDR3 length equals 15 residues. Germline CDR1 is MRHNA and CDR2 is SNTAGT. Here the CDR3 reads CASSESAENTDTQYF. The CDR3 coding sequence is TGTGCCAGCAGTGAGTCGGCGGAAAACACAGATACGCAGTATTTT.

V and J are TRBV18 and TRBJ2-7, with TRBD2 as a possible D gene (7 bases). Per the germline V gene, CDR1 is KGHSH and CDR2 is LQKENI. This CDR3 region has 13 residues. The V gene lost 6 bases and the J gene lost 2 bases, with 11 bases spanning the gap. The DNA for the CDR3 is TGTGCCAGCTCGGCCGGGGGGCCCTACGAGCAGTACTTC. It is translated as CASSAGGPYEQYF.